This passage covers 13 T cell receptor beta chains from one sample sequenced in a study of T cells in Graves' hyperthyroidism and ophthalmopathy. Amplified regions were TCR beta CDR3 sequences from RNA transcripts. The HTBI primer set drove a first-round RT-PCR of the TCR CDR3. MiXCR, run by TCRdb on the multiplex PCR reads, gives a single entry per CDR3 protein. The table includes hundreds of thousands of distinct CDR3 sequences, over 35% detected once. Sequenced: blood. These receptors were taken from a woman between 40 and 55 years old with Graves' hyperthyroidism.

This clonotype was seen at least ten times. J is TRBJ1-1 and V is TRBV7-9, with a tentative D call TRBD1 (6 bases). The CDR3 loop spans 12 amino acids. CDR1 SEHNR and CDR2 FQNEAQ come from the germline V gene (reference sequence). Trimming left V 5 bases short and J 9 bases short, with 13 bases between. DNA of the CDR3: TGTGCCAGCAGCGTAACAACAGGGAAAGCTTTCTTT. Translating it yields CASSVTTGKAFF.

J is TRBJ1-5 and V is TRBV5-1; perhaps TRBD1 as D (6 bases). This CDR3 spans 13 amino acids. Germline V gene lookup returns CDR1 SGHRS and CDR2 YFSETQ. With 0 bases removed from V and 7 bases from J, the gap between germline ends came to 8 bases. In DNA, the CDR3 is TGCGCCAGCAGCTTGGGGACAGAACAGCCCCAGCATTTT. The encoded protein is CASSLGTEQPQHF.

This chain joins TRBV6-5 and TRBJ1-5; TRBD1 matches 8 bases. The CDR3 extends over 15 amino acids. CDR1 is MNHEY, CDR2 SVGAGI, per germline. Trimming took 2 bases from V and 5 from J; bases not matched to a gene: 5. The CDR3 bases are TGTGCCAGCAGTTACGCGGACAGGGCCGATCAGCCCCAGCATTTT. As protein: CASSYADRADQPQHF.

This clonotype was detected ten times or more. This chain uses TRBV5-1 with TRBJ2-7, with 9 bases matching TRBD1. V lost 3 bases to trimming and J lost 6 bases; unmatched junction nucleotides: 10. Germline V gives CDR1 SGHRS, CDR2 YFSETQ. This CDR3 comprises 15 residues. The CDR3 DNA is TGCGCCAGCAGCTCGTCAACGGGACAGGGCTTCGAGCAGTACTTC. Amino acids: CASSSSTGQGFEQYF.

This clonotype was observed a few times. V usage is TRBV4-3 and J usage is TRBJ2-6; D is undetermined. Germline V gene lookup returns CDR1 LGHNA and CDR2 YSLEER. V was shortened by 4 bases and J by 0 bases, with 7 bases between the two germline ends. This CDR3 contains 15 residues. The CDR3 DNA is TGCGCCAGCAGCCCCATTCCCTCTGGGGCCAACGTCCTGACTTTC. Translation: CASSPIPSGANVLTF.

This clonotype was detected only a few times. This chain links TRBV6-5 with TRBJ1-3; TRBD1 aligns across 7 bases. The length of the CDR3 is 15 residues. In germline, CDR1 is MNHEY, CDR2 SVGAGI. With V trimmed by 0 bases and J by 7 bases, 6 bases remained unmatched. CDR3 loop: CASSYSKTGWNTIYF. CDR3 bases: TGTGCCAGCAGTTACTCAAAGACAGGGTGGAACACCATATATTTT.

This sequence joins TRBV2 and TRBJ1-2; no clear D. Germline loops: CDR1 SNHLY, CDR2 FYNNEI. CDR3 size: 13 residues. V gave up 4 bases and J gave up 2 bases, with 8 bases separating them. As DNA, the CDR3 is TGTGCCAGCAGTGGGTCCGGCAACTATGGCTACACCTTC. It specifies CASSGSGNYGYTF. Full variable domain (rest looked up from reference TRBV2 and TRBJ1-2): EPEVTQTPSHQVTQMGQEVILRCVPISNHLYFYWYRQILGQKVEFLVSFYNNEISEKSEIFDDQFSVERPDGSNFTLKIRSTKLEDSAMYFCASSGSGNYGYTFGSGTRLTVV.

This clonotype was seen repeatedly, ten times or more. The chain uses TRBV2 and TRBJ2-7; 7 bases agree with TRBD2. There are 14 residues in the CDR3. V was clipped by 8 bases and J by 3 bases; unmatched bases: 10. CDR1 SNHLY and CDR2 FYNNEI come from the germline V gene. The CDR3 region is CASRREAGYYEQYF. The CDR3 DNA follows: TGTGCCAGCCGCCGGGAGGCCGGATACTACGAGCAGTACTTC. Full variable domain (outside the CDR3, taken from reference TRBV2 and TRBJ2-7): EPEVTQTPSHQVTQMGQEVILRCVPISNHLYFYWYRQILGQKVEFLVSFYNNEISEKSEIFDDQFSVERPDGSNFTLKIRSTKLEDSAMYFCASRREAGYYEQYFGPGTRLTVT.

The chain uses TRBV3-1 and TRBJ2-5; 7 bases are shared with TRBD2. The V and J ends lost 0 bases and 5 bases, in that order; junction bases with no gene match: 6. CDR3 length equals 15 residues. Per germline, CDR1 LGHDT and CDR2 YNNKEL (reference sequence). CDR3 DNA: TGTGCCAGCAGCCAAGATTTCGCGGGAGTGGAGACCCAGTACTTC. Amino acids: CASSQDFAGVETQYF.

V gene TRBV7-2 combines with J gene TRBJ1-1; no clear D. Trimming removed 5 bases from V and 8 bases from J, with 9 bases in between. CDR3 size: 11 residues. Per germline, CDR1 SGHTA and CDR2 FQGNSA. The CDR3 DNA follows: TGTGCCAGCAGCGCCAGGTTAGAAGCTTTCTTT. Translation gives CASSARLEAFF.

The rearrangement joins TRBV29-1 to TRBJ1-2, with D possibly matching TRBD1 (5 bases). V lost 8 bases, J lost 13 bases, and 20 bases lay in between. Per germline, CDR1 SQVTM and CDR2 ANQGSEA. CDR3 length: 11 residues. CDR3 bases: TGCAGCTTGGGCCAGGGAGGTGACGGCACCTTC. Translating gives CSLGQGGDGTF.

This chain links TRBV12-3 or TRBV12-4 with TRBJ1-1; 9 bases are shared with TRBD1. Trimming took 4 bases from V and 3 from J; bases not matched to a gene: 12. The CDR3 extends over 17 amino acids. For the CDR3, the DNA is TGTGCCAGCAGTTACCGGACAGGGGCCTACCTGGACACTGAAGCTTTCTTT. As protein: CASSYRTGAYLDTEAFF.

This clonotype was picked up a small number of times. V is TRBV9 and J is TRBJ2-7, with 7 bases matching TRBD1. Germline loops: CDR1 SGDLS, CDR2 YYNGEE. The junction had 7 bases not matched to a gene; V was cut back by 7 bases and J by 3 bases. The length of the CDR3 is 13 residues. This CDR3 is CASQPGQSYEQYF. The CDR3 bases are TGTGCCAGCCAGCCGGGACAGAGCTACGAGCAGTACTTC.